This TCR beta chain emerged from a study of T-cell memory formation after mild COVID-19. This clonotype occurred a few times. The CDR3 has 16 amino acids. Trimming stripped 1 base from V and 1 base from J, with 10 bases between. Germline V lookup: CDR1 LGHNA, CDR2 YSLEER. TCRdb ran MiXCR on the 5' RACE reads and lists one entry per CDR3 protein. Of approximately 300,000 distinct CDR3 sequences listed, 8% to 9% are singletons. The chain has TRBV4-3 and TRBJ2-2; D call uncertain. The origin of this receptor is a man aged 18 to 30 who had mild COVID-19 (a few samples of this study predate the infection). Cell type and time point are not known. Sequenced: PBMCs or a T cell subset sorted from them (not recorded which). The CDR3 DNA reads TGCGCCAGCAGCCAAGGGATGGGCGTGAACACCGGGGAGCTGTTTTTT. Translation gives CASSQGMGVNTGELFF.